One sample yielded the 25 T cell receptor beta chains listed below, sequenced in a study of breast tumors, draining lymph nodes, adjacent tissues. Axillary draining lymph nodes of breast cancer patients supplied the node samples. MiXCR was run by TCRdb on the multiplex PCR reads, yielding one entry per CDR3 protein. In the table there are 200,000 to 300,000 distinct CDR3 sequences, around 30% of which are singletons. Sequences were obtained from axillary lymph node tissue. These receptors all stem from a female donor with breast cancer. Some clones in this sample may be carry-over from other donors' samples.

A remark on this clonotype: A junction boundary mismatches the germline segment, possibly from a read error. For the CDR3, the DNA is TGTGCCAGCAGTGAGTGGTCGTCGTACTCTGGAAACACCGTACATTTT. The encoded protein is CASSEWSSYSGNTVHF. V usage is TRBV2 and J usage is TRBJ1-3; D uncertain. The CDR3 has 16 residues. Per the germline V gene, CDR1 is SNHLY and CDR2 is FYNNEI.

The chain employs TRBV6-2 or TRBV6-3 and TRBJ2-5; 8 bases match TRBD1. V shed 6 bases and J 0 bases; nucleotides not matched to a gene: 6. This CDR3 contains 15 residues. Germline loops: CDR1 MNHEY, CDR2 SVGEGT. The CDR3 nucleotides read TGTGCCAGCAGCTATAGACAGGGGTACCAAGAGACCCAGTACTTC. It translates to CASSYRQGYQETQYF.

This clonotype was seen at least ten times. The chain uses TRBV5-1 and TRBJ1-4; D perhaps matches TRBD1 (5 bases). Germline-derived CDR1 and CDR2 are SGHRS and YFSETQ. CDR3 size: 14 residues. Between the trimmed V and J ends, which lost 0 bases and 2 bases, there was a span of 5 bases. CDR3 residues: CASSLGQTNEKLFF. The CDR3 bases are TGCGCCAGCAGCTTGGGACAGACTAATGAAAAACTGTTTTTT.

There are many counts of this clonotype. This sequence joins TRBV11-2 and TRBJ2-3, with D tentatively TRBD2 (6 bases). Germline CDR1 and CDR2: SGHAT and FQNNGV. This CDR3 is built from 15 residues. The V gene lost 5 bases and the J gene lost 1 base, with 13 bases spanning the gap. CDR3 in amino acids: CASSQGDSRTDTQYF. The CDR3 nucleotides are TGTGCCAGCAGCCAAGGGGACTCTCGCACAGATACGCAGTATTTT.

This clonotype was counted ten times or more. V usage is TRBV7-7 and J usage is TRBJ2-1, with D perhaps TRBD2 (6 bases). CDR3 length: 13 residues. CDR1 SSHAT and CDR2 FNYEAQ come from the germline V gene (reference sequence). CDR3 coding DNA: TGTGCTAGCCCCGGGTCCCCGGGGGATGAGCAGTTCTTC. Translated: CASPGSPGDEQFF.

This clonotype was seen many times. The rearrangement uses TRBV30 and TRBJ2-7; D is uncertain. Trimming took 4 bases from V and 2 from J, leaving 6 bases between them. The CDR3 covers 11 residues. Germline loops: CDR1 GTSNPN, CDR2 SVGIG (reference sequence). The CDR3 DNA follows: TGTGCCTGGACAGGCGCCTACGAGCAGTACTTC. This encodes CAWTGAYEQYF.

The chain is built from TRBV5-6 and TRBJ2-1; D unclear. CDR3 length equals 16 residues. Germline V lookup: CDR1 SGHDT, CDR2 YYEEEE. V lost 0 bases and J 0 bases, leaving 10 bases between the germline ends. CDR3 amino acids: CASSLGGSHSYNEQFF. DNA for the CDR3: TGTGCCAGCAGCTTGGGGGGTTCTCACTCCTACAATGAGCAGTTCTTC.

This clonotype was seen repeatedly, ten times or more. This chain joins TRBV5-5 and TRBJ2-1; D ambiguous. The CDR3 totals 13 residues. The germline CDR1 and CDR2 sequences are SGHKS and YYEKEE (reference sequence). V shed 4 bases and J shed 6 bases, with 11 bases lying between them. The CDR3 region is CASSPLPANEQFF. The CDR3 DNA sequence: TGTGCCAGCAGCCCTTTACCGGCCAATGAGCAGTTCTTC.

This clonotype was counted at least ten times. This chain uses TRBV4-1 with TRBJ2-1; 8 nucleotides match TRBD2. V lost 1 base to trimming and J lost 8 bases; unmatched junction nucleotides: 4. Germline assignment: CDR1 MGHRA and CDR2 YSYEKL. The CDR3 loop spans 14 amino acids. CDR3 protein: CASSQAGTRYEQFF. As DNA, the CDR3 is TGCGCCAGCAGCCAAGCAGGGACTAGATATGAGCAGTTCTTC.

This clonotype was counted ten times or more. V is TRBV7-9 and J is TRBJ1-4, with D possibly being TRBD1 (5 bases). V was trimmed by 4 bases and J by 8 bases, leaving 14 bases between them. This CDR3 comprises 14 residues. Germline V gene sequence: CDR1 SEHNR, CDR2 FQNEAQ (reference sequence). Written as DNA, the CDR3 is TGTGCCAGCAGCTCGTTCGGGGCGAGGGAAAAACTGTTTTTT. Protein sequence: CASSSFGAREKLFF. Full variable domain (remainder filled in from reference TRBV7-9 and TRBJ1-4): DTGVSQNPRHKITKRGQNVTFRCDPISEHNRLYWYRQTLGQGPEFLTYFQNEAQLEKSRLLSDRFSAERPKGSFSTLEIQRTEQGDSAMYLCASSSFGAREKLFFGSGTQLSVL.

This clonotype was seen repeatedly, ten times or more. This sequence joins TRBV7-9 and TRBJ1-3, with 10 bases matching TRBD1. Looked up from germline, CDR1 is SEHNR and CDR2 is FQNEAQ (reference sequence). The CDR3 sequence is 18 residues long. The V gene end was trimmed by 11 bases and the J gene end by 2 bases; junction bases not matched to a gene: 18. The CDR3 loop is CAHGRERQGATAGNTIYF. The CDR3 DNA reads TGTGCCCACGGTAGGGAGCGACAGGGGGCGACCGCTGGAAACACCATATATTTT.

This clonotype was found a few times. Its ends do not fully match the called genes, so a read error is possible. The rearrangement links TRBV6-6 to TRBJ2-2; the match to TRBD1 covers 9 bases. The CDR3 sequence is 18 residues long. The germline gives CDR1 MNHNY, CDR2 SVGAGI (reference sequence). CDR3 protein: CASSHSRDRVLVTGELFF. The CDR3 DNA reads TGTGCCAGCAGTCACTCGAGGGACAGGGTGTTGGTAACCGGGGAGCTGTTTTTT.

Ten or more counts support this clonotype. This chain links TRBV12-5 with TRBJ2-3; D is ambiguous. The CDR3 is made up of 17 amino acids. V lost 3 bases and J lost 4, with 20 bases in between. Germline V gives CDR1 LGHNT, CDR2 FRNRAP. CDR3 coding DNA: TGTGCTAGTGGTTTACTTCCCACACCGACAAGGGCAGATACGCAGTATTTT. Translation gives CASGLLPTPTRADTQYF.

The chain is built from TRBV7-8 and TRBJ1-5; 8 bases are a match to TRBD1. This CDR3 has 16 residues. Losses at the gene ends were 3 bases for V and 5 bases for J; bases not matched to a gene: 9. Germline V gene sequence: CDR1 SGHVS, CDR2 FQNEAQ. CDR3 DNA: TGTGCCAGCAGCTTCACAGGGGGGGGAGACCATCAGCCCCAGCATTTT. This sequence encodes CASSFTGGGDHQPQHF.

This clonotype was picked up many times. V is TRBV12-3 or TRBV12-4 and J is TRBJ1-5; D perhaps matches TRBD1 (5 bases). The V end lost 5 bases, the J end lost 9 bases, and 14 bases lay between the germline ends. This CDR3 comprises 13 residues. CDR3 nucleotide sequence: TGTGCCAGCAGTATTAATCAGGGTTTGCCCCAGCATTTT. This encodes CASSINQGLPQHF.

The chain carries TRBV2 and TRBJ2-7, with D perhaps being TRBD1 or TRBD2 (5 bases each). The CDR3 loop spans 15 amino acids. Germline CDR1 reads SNHLY; CDR2 reads FYNNEI. The ends were cut back, 6 bases at V and 6 bases at J, with 21 bases in the middle. CDR3 DNA: TGTGCCAGCAGCTCCCCCGGGACGGGTGTCTCCGAGCAGTACTTC. Protein: CASSSPGTGVSEQYF.

Concerning this clonotype itself: This may stem from a read error, because a much larger clone lies one nucleotide away. This chain connects TRBV5-5 to TRBJ1-6; the D gene is possibly TRBD1 (5 bases). The length of the CDR3 is 15 residues. Germline V gives CDR1 SGHKS, CDR2 YYEKEE (reference sequence). The CDR3 loop reads CASSWDGSYNSPLYF. CDR3 DNA sequence: TGTGCCAGCAGCTGGGACGGCTCCTATAATTCACCCCTCTACTTT.

This clonotype came up many times. The V gene is TRBV25-1, the J gene TRBJ2-7; 11 bases are a match to TRBD1. The trim removed 4 bases at V and 6 bases at J, leaving 8 bases unmatched. Germline CDR1 reads MGHDK; CDR2 reads SYGVNS. This CDR3 has 15 amino acids. CDR3 amino acids: CASSVTAGTGGEQYF. The DNA of the CDR3 is TGTGCCAGCAGTGTAACTGCCGGGACAGGGGGCGAGCAGTACTTC.

The sample holds many counts of this clonotype. The rearrangement joins TRBV7-9 to TRBJ1-4, with TRBD1 matching 9 bases. Looked up from germline, CDR1 is SEHNR and CDR2 is FQNEAQ (reference sequence). V lost 5 bases and J lost 0; bases outside the gene matches: 4. This CDR3 spans 16 amino acids. CDR3 loop: CASSRRQGATNEKLFF. The CDR3 bases are TGTGCCAGCAGCCGACGACAGGGGGCAACTAATGAAAAACTGTTTTTT.

At least ten counts were recorded for this clonotype. This chain connects TRBV7-9 to TRBJ2-3; D is uncertain. This CDR3 spans 13 amino acids. V shed 1 base and J shed 8 bases, with 10 bases lying between them. Germline-derived CDR1 and CDR2 are SEHNR and FQNEAQ (reference sequence). CDR3 protein: CASSLGLLGTQYF. Written as DNA, the CDR3 is TGTGCCAGCAGCTTAGGGCTGCTGGGTACGCAGTATTTT. Full variable domain (outside the CDR3, taken from reference TRBV7-9 and TRBJ2-3): DTGVSQNPRHKITKRGQNVTFRCDPISEHNRLYWYRQTLGQGPEFLTYFQNEAQLEKSRLLSDRFSAERPKGSFSTLEIQRTEQGDSAMYLCASSLGLLGTQYFGPGTRLTVL.

As for this clonotype: This may be a read error: a much more frequent sequence differs by one nucleotide. The final CDR3 position lacks the conserved phenylalanine or tryptophan, pointing to a likely read error. V and J are TRBV9 and TRBJ2-5, with D perhaps matching TRBD1 (5 bases). Trimming removed 2 bases from V and 5 bases from J, with 10 bases in between. There are 13 residues in the CDR3. The germline V gene has CDR1 SGDLS and CDR2 YYNGEE. The CDR3 here is CASSVGQWETQYS. The CDR3 coding sequence is TGTGCCAGCAGCGTGGGGCAGTGGGAGACCCAGTACTCC.

Concerning this clonotype itself: The junction and the germline gene differ at one end; a read error may be behind it. The chain recombines TRBV5-1 with TRBJ2-7, with a possible D match to TRBD2 (5 bases). The germline gives CDR1 SGHRS, CDR2 YFSETQ. The length of the CDR3 is 13 residues. The CDR3 loop is CASSSAGSSEQYF. CDR3 sequence (DNA): TGCGCCAGCAGCTCCGCGGGTTCCTCCGAGCAGTACTTC.

The CDR3 region is CASSPNWISGANVLTF. The DNA of the CDR3 is TGTGCCAGCAGTCCCAACTGGATCTCTGGGGCCAACGTCCTGACTTTC. The chain recombines TRBV6-1 with TRBJ2-6; D is undetermined. V lost 5 bases and J 0 bases, leaving 11 bases between the germline ends. Germline V gene lookup returns CDR1 MNHNS and CDR2 SASEGT. There are 16 residues in the CDR3.

This clonotype was seen more than once but under ten times. This rearrangement joins TRBV6-1 to TRBJ2-1; 7 nucleotides line up with TRBD2. This CDR3 contains 15 residues. Per germline, CDR1 MNHNS and CDR2 SASEGT. The J segment lost 6 bases and the V segment lost 10 bases, leaving 15 bases of the junction unmatched. The CDR3 DNA follows: TGTGCCATCTCCGCGGGGGACCCCTTACCCAATGAGCAGTTCTTC. Translation: CAISAGDPLPNEQFF.

This clonotype was found many times. The rearrangement uses TRBV20-1 and TRBJ2-1; maybe TRBD2 (6 bases). Trimming removed 6 bases from V and 0 bases from J, with 15 bases in between. The CDR3 consists of 15 residues. CDR1 is DFQATT, CDR2 SNEGSKA, per germline (reference sequence). The CDR3 coding sequence is TGCAGTGCCCTAGCGTTGCGGAGCTCCTACAATGAGCAGTTCTTC. Protein product: CSALALRSSYNEQFF.